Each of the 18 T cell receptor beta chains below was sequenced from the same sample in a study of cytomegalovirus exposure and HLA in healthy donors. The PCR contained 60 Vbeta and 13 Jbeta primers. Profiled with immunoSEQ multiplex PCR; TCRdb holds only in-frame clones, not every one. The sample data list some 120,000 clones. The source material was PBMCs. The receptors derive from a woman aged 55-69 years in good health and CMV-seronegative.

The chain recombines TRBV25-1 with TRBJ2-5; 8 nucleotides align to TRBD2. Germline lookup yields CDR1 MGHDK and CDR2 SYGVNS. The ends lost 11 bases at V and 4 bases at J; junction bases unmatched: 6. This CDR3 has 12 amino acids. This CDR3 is CACGGNRETQYF. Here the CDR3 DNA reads TGTGCCTGCGGGGGGAATCGAGAGACCCAGTACTTC.

The CDR3 loop reads CASLPLAGVGEQFF. The CDR3 DNA reads TGTGCCAGCCTTCCACTAGCGGGGGTGGGGGAGCAGTTCTTC. J is TRBJ2-1 and V is TRBV9; TRBD2 aligns across 11 bases. The CDR3 extends over 14 amino acids. V lost 7 bases and J lost 10; bases outside the gene matches: 10. Germline V gene sequence: CDR1 SGDLS, CDR2 YYNGEE.

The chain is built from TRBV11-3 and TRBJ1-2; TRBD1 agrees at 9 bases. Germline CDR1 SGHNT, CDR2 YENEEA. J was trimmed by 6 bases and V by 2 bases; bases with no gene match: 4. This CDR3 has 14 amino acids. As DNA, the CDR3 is TGTGCCAGCAGCTTAACACAGGGGGCTCATGGCTACACCTTC. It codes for CASSLTQGAHGYTF. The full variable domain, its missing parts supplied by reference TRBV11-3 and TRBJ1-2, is EAGVVQSPRYKIIEKKQPVAFWCNPISGHNTLYWYLQNLGQGPELLIRYENEEAVDDSQLPKDRFSAERLKGVDSTLKIQPAELGDSAVYLCASSLTQGAHGYTFGSGTRLTVV.

As DNA, the CDR3 is TGTGCCAGCAGCTTCCGGGAGGTGAGGGAGACCCAGTACTTC. The encoded protein is CASSFREVRETQYF. V is TRBV5-8 and J is TRBJ2-5; 7 nucleotides match TRBD2. The CDR3 contains 14 residues. Unmatched junction bases numbered 6, after V lost 2 bases and J lost 5 bases. CDR1 is SGHTS, CDR2 YDEGEE, per germline. Supplemented by reference TRBV5-8 and TRBJ2-5, the full variable domain reads EAGVTQSPTHLIKTRGQQATLRCSPISGHTSVYWYQQALGLGLQFLLWYDEGEERNRGNFPPRFSGRQFPNYSSELNVNALELEDSALYLCASSFREVRETQYFGPGTRLLVL.

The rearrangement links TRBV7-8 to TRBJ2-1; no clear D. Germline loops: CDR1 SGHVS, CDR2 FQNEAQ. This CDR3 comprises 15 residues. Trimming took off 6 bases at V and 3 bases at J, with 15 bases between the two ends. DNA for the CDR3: TGTGCCAGCAGTTCCAGACTGAATATCTACAATGAGCAGTTCTTC. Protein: CASSSRLNIYNEQFF.

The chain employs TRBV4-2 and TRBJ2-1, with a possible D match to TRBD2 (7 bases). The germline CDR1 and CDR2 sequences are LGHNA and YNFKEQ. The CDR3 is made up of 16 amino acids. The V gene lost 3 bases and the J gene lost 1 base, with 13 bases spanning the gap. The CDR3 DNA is TGTGCCAGCAGCCAGGGGGAGGGGGGGTCCTACAATGAGCAGTTCTTC. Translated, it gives CASSQGEGGSYNEQFF.

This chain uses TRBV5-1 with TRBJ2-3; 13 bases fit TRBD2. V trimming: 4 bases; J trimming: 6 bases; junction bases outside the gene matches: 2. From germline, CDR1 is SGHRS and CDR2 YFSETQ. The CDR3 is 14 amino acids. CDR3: CASSTSGGADTQYF. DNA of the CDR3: TGCGCCAGCAGCACTAGCGGGGGGGCCGATACGCAGTATTTT.

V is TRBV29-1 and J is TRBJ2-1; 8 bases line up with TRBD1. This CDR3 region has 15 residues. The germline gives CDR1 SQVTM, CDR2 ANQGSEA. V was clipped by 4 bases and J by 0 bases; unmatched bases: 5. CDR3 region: CSVGSGQGSYNEQFF. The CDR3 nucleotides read TGCAGCGTTGGCTCCGGACAGGGCTCCTACAATGAGCAGTTCTTC.

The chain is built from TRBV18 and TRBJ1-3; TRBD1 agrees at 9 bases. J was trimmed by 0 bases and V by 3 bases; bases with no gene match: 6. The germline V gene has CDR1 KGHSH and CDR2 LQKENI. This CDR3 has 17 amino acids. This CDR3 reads CASSPISDRGSGNTIYF. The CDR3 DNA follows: TGTGCCAGCTCACCGATCTCGGACAGGGGCTCTGGAAACACCATATATTTT. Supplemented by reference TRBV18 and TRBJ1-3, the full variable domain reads NAGVMQNPRHLVRRRGQEARLRCSPMKGHSHVYWYRQLPEEGLKFMVYLQKENIIDESGMPKERFSAEFPKEGPSILRIQQVVRGDSAAYFCASSPISDRGSGNTIYFGEGSWLTVV.

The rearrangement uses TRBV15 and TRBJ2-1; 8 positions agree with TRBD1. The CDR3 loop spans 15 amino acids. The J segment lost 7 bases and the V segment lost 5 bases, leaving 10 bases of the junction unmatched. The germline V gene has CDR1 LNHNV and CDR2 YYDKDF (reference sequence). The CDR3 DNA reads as TGTGCCACCAGCTCCCGGGACAGGATACCGAATGAGCAGTTCTTC. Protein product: CATSSRDRIPNEQFF.

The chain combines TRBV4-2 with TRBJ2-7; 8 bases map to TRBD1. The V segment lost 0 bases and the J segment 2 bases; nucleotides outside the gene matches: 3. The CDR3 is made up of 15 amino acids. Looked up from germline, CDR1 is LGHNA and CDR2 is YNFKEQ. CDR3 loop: CASSQEGTGPYEQYF. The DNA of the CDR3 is TGTGCCAGCAGCCAAGAGGGGACAGGACCCTACGAGCAGTACTTC.

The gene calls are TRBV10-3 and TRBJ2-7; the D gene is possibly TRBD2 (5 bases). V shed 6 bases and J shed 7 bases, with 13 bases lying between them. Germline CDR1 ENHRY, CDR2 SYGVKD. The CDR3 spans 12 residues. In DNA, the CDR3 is TGTGCCATCAGCCCCGAGAAGCGGGAGCAGTACTTC. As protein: CAISPEKREQYF.

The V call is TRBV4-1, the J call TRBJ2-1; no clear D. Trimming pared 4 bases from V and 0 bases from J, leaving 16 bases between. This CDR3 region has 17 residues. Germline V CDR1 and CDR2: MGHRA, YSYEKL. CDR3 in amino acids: CASSPTVLVSSYNEQFF. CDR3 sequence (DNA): TGCGCCAGCAGCCCCACGGTGTTAGTGAGCTCCTACAATGAGCAGTTCTTC.

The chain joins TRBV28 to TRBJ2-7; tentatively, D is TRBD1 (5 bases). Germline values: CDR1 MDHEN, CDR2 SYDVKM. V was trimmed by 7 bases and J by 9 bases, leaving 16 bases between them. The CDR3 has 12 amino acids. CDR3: CASNRHLVGQYF. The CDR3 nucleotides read TGTGCCAGCAACAGGCACCTCGTGGGGCAGTACTTC.

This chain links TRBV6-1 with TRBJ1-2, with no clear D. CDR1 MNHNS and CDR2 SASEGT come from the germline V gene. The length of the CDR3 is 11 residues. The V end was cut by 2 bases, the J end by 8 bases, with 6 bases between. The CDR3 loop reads CASSERGGYTF. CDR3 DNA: TGTGCCAGCAGTGAAAGAGGGGGCTACACCTTC.

Written as DNA, the CDR3 is TGTGCCAGCAGCCCCGGGGACAGGAAGAACACTGAAGCTTTCTTT. It is translated as CASSPGDRKNTEAFF. V is TRBV9 and J is TRBJ1-1; 8 bases are a match to TRBD1. Germline V gene lookup returns CDR1 SGDLS and CDR2 YYNGEE. V lost 4 bases and J lost 1; bases outside the gene matches: 6. CDR3 length: 15 amino acids. Together with reference TRBV9 and TRBJ1-1, the CDR3 gives the full variable domain: DSGVTQTPKHLITATGQRVTLRCSPRSGDLSVYWYQQSLDQGLQFLIQYYNGEERAKGNILERFSAQQFPDLHSELNLSSLELGDSALYFCASSPGDRKNTEAFFGQGTRLTVV.

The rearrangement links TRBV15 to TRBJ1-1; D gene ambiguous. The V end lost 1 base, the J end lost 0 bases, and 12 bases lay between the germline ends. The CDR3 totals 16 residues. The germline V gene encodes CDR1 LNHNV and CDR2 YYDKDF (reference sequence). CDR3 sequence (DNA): TGTGCCACCAGCAGAGTTAGGCTCCGGGTGAACACTGAAGCTTTCTTT. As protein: CATSRVRLRVNTEAFF. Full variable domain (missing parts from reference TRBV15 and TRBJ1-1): DAMVIQNPRYQVTQFGKPVTLSCSQTLNHNVMYWYQQKSSQAPKLLFHYYDKDFNNEADTPDNFQSRRPNTSFCFLDIRSPGLGDTAMYLCATSRVRLRVNTEAFFGQGTRLTVV.

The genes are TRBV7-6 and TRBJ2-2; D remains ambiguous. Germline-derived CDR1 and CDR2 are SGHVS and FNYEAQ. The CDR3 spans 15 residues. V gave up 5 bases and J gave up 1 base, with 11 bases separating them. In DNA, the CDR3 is TGTGCCAGCAGCCTACAGAACGGGAACACCGGGGAGCTGTTTTTT. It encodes CASSLQNGNTGELFF.